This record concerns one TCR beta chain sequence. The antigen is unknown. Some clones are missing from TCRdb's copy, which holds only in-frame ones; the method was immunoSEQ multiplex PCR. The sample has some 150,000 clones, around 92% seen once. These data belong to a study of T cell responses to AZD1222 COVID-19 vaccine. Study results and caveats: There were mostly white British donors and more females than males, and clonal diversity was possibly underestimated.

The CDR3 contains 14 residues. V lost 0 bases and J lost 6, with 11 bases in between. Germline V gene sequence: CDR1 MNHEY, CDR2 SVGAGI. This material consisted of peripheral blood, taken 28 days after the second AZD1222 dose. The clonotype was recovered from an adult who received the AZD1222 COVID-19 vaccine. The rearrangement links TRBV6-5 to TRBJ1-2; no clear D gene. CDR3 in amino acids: CASSYSGIGDGYTF. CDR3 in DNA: TGTGCCAGCAGTTACTCAGGGATCGGGGATGGCTACACCTTC.